A selection of T cell receptor beta chains follows, all from one sample in a study of cytomegalovirus exposure and HLA in healthy donors. Generated by immunoSEQ multiplex PCR, the TCRdb table keeps only in-frame clones and is missing some. Of approximately 110,000 clones in the sample, 65% to 80% were seen once. Sequenced material: PBMCs. The receptors shown here come from a woman aged 60-70 years in good health and CMV-seropositive. CDR3s include the opening cysteine and the closing phenylalanine or tryptophan. Each record gives: D gene, V gene, clone size, J gene, CDR3 protein, CDR3 DNA. D genes are given only for firm matches. Rows may omit the clone size; those that give it use once, few, many or a size class.

TRBD1	TRBV5-1	NA	TRBJ1-4	CASTLGTGNEKLFF	TGCGCCAGCACTTTAGGGACAGGGAATGAAAAACTGTTTTTT
TRBD1	TRBV5-1	few	TRBJ2-7	CASSPRTGGQGEQYF	TGCGCCAGCAGCCCCAGGACAGGGGGTCAGGGCGAGCAGTACTTC
NA	TRBV4-2	few	TRBJ1-3	CASSQAGSTGNTIYF	TGTGCCAGCAGCCAGGCGGGCAGTACTGGAAACACCATATATTTT
NA	TRBV19	NA	TRBJ2-5	CASSMGGAAQETQYF	TGTGCCAGTAGTATGGGCGGGGCAGCCCAAGAGACCCAGTACTTC
NA	TRBV7-3	NA	TRBJ2-2	CASSLFQQRNTGELFF	TGTGCCAGCAGCTTATTTCAACAGAGGAACACCGGGGAGCTGTTTTTT
TRBD1	TRBV30	NA	TRBJ1-5	CAWSAGTGGGGNQPQHF	TGTGCCTGGAGTGCCGGGACAGGGGGCGGAGGCAATCAGCCCCAGCATTTT
NA	TRBV19	few	TRBJ1-2	CASSIDSYYYYGYTF	TGTGCCAGTAGTATTGACAGCTATTATTACTATGGCTACACCTTC
TRBD2	TRBV7-2	NA	TRBJ2-1	CASSLGSGSSYNEQFF	TGTGCCAGCAGCTTAGGAAGCGGGAGCTCCTACAATGAGCAGTTCTTC
TRBD2	TRBV29-1	NA	TRBJ2-5	CSVVGAGGGETQYF	TGCAGCGTTGTGGGCGCGGGGGGTGGAGAGACCCAGTACTTC
TRBD2	TRBV7-8	NA	TRBJ2-5	CASSLVGGGETQYF	TGTGCCAGCAGCTTAGTTGGGGGGGGAGAGACCCAGTACTTC
NA	TRBV27	NA	TRBJ2-5	CASSLWAGEQETQYF	TGTGCCAGCAGTTTATGGGCAGGGGAACAAGAGACCCAGTACTTC
TRBD2	TRBV19	NA	TRBJ2-7	CASSIGTSGRDEQYF	TGTGCCAGTAGTATAGGGACTAGCGGGAGAGACGAGCAGTACTTC
TRBD2	TRBV9	NA	TRBJ2-5	CASSVGGGVQETQYF	TGTGCCAGCAGCGTAGGCGGGGGGGTTCAAGAGACCCAGTACTTC
TRBD2	TRBV7-9	once	TRBJ2-1	CASSDLLAGFYNEQFF	TGTGCCAGCAGCGACCTTCTAGCGGGGTTCTACAATGAGCAGTTCTTC
NA	TRBV18	NA	TRBJ2-5	CASSPATVSETQYF	TGTGCCAGCTCACCGGCGACAGTCTCGGAGACCCAGTACTTC
TRBD2	TRBV11-2	few	TRBJ2-1	CASSFSIGGGYNEQFF	TGTGCCAGCAGCTTCTCCATTGGCGGGGGATACAATGAGCAGTTCTTC
TRBD1	TRBV5-6	NA	TRBJ2-1	CASSSRDSYNEQFF	TGTGCCAGCAGCTCCCGGGACAGCTATAATGAGCAGTTCTTC
TRBD1	TRBV4-1	NA	TRBJ2-5	CASSQPRQGAETQYF	TGCGCCAGCAGCCAGCCGAGACAGGGGGCGGAGACCCAGTACTTC
TRBD2	TRBV5-1	NA	TRBJ2-3	CASKSSGGAGTDTQYF	TGCGCCAGCAAGTCTAGCGGGGGGGCCGGCACAGATACGCAGTATTTT
TRBD2	TRBV19	NA	TRBJ2-7	CASRAQMTSGIYEQHF	TGTGCCAGTAGAGCCCAGATGACTAGCGGGATATACGAGCAGCACTTC
TRBD2	TRBV29-1	NA	TRBJ2-1	CSVEEGRTRLGEQFF	TGCAGCGTTGAAGAAGGTAGGACTAGATTAGGGGAGCAGTTCTTC
NA	TRBV5-1	NA	TRBJ1-4	CASTYMGGDLEKLFF	TGCGCCAGCACCTACATGGGGGGTGATCTTGAAAAACTGTTTTTT